Shown below are 16 T cell receptor beta chains from a single sample sequenced in a study of T cell repertoires in cytomegalovirus infection. TCRdb ran MiXCR on the reads and lists one entry per CDR3 protein. The sample includes approximately 730,000 distinct CDR3 sequences, about 33% of them seen just once. Their specific antigens are unknown. Sequenced here: cultured PBMCs, sampled from culture after CMV antigen stimulation. These receptors were obtained from a human donor in good health (CMV status not recorded). Some clones in this sample may be carry-over from other donors' samples.

The chain couples TRBV9 to TRBJ2-1, with D possibly TRBD1 on 10 matching bases. The length of the CDR3 is 22 residues. Per the germline V gene, CDR1 is SGDLS and CDR2 is YYNGEE. V was cut by 3 bases and J by 7 bases, with 38 bases left in between. The CDR3 here is CASSADRGRAGSDSGRMNEQFF. CDR3 DNA: TGTGCCAGCAGCGCCGACAGGGGGCGAGCGGGGAGTGACAGCGGGAGGATGAATGAGCAGTTCTTC.

The chain has TRBV2 and TRBJ1-1, with D possibly matching TRBD1 (6 bases). V lost 6 bases and J lost 3, with 11 bases in between. The CDR3 spans 13 residues. Germline V gives CDR1 SNHLY, CDR2 FYNNEI. This CDR3 reads CASSRQADTEAFF. The CDR3 coding sequence is TGTGCCAGCAGCCGACAGGCTGACACTGAAGCTTTCTTT.

A few counts support this clonotype. This chain connects TRBV15 to TRBJ2-7, with TRBD2 as a possible D gene (5 bases). Germline CDR1 LNHNV, CDR2 YYDKDF (reference sequence). The CDR3 loop spans 13 amino acids. Trimming left V 1 base short and J 5 bases short, with 9 bases between. The CDR3: CATSRGGFDEQYF. As DNA, the CDR3 is TGTGCCACCAGCAGAGGCGGGTTCGACGAGCAGTACTTC. Together with reference TRBV15 and TRBJ2-7, the CDR3 gives the full variable domain: DAMVIQNPRYQVTQFGKPVTLSCSQTLNHNVMYWYQQKSSQAPKLLFHYYDKDFNNEADTPDNFQSRRPNTSFCFLDIRSPGLGDTAMYLCATSRGGFDEQYFGPGTRLTVT.

This clonotype was seen ten or more times. The rearrangement joins TRBV7-9 to TRBJ2-7, with a weak D call TRBD2 (6 bases). V shed 4 bases and J shed 4 bases, with 8 bases lying between them. Germline assignment: CDR1 SEHNR and CDR2 FQNEAQ (reference sequence). The CDR3 covers 12 residues. The CDR3 loop reads CASSSSGYEQYF. The DNA of the CDR3 is TGTGCCAGCAGCTCCAGCGGGTACGAGCAGTACTTC.

The chain couples TRBV28 to TRBJ2-3, with TRBD1 matching 8 bases. J was trimmed by 6 bases and V by 4 bases; bases with no gene match: 9. CDR1 and CDR2 (germline): MDHEN, SYDVKM. The CDR3 has 15 residues. This CDR3 reads CASSSPGQAADTQYF. The CDR3 DNA reads as TGTGCCAGCAGTTCGCCGGGACAGGCTGCGGATACGCAGTATTTT.

The chain has TRBV7-2 and TRBJ2-5, with D possibly being TRBD1 or TRBD2 (5 bases each). The length of the CDR3 is 14 residues. V lost 8 bases to trimming and J lost 1 base, with 14 bases between them. CDR1 SGHTA and CDR2 FQGNSA come from the germline V gene. The CDR3 region is CASGRGATQETQYF. CDR3 nucleotides: TGTGCCAGCGGGAGAGGGGCGACCCAAGAGACCCAGTACTTC. The entire variable domain, with the rest obtained from reference TRBV7-2 and TRBJ2-5, is as follows: GAGVSQSPSNKVTEKGKDVELRCDPISGHTALYWYRQSLGQGLEFLIYFQGNSAPDKSGLPSDRFSAERTGGSVSTLTIQRTQQEDSAVYLCASGRGATQETQYFGPGTRLLVL.

This chain links TRBV12-3 or TRBV12-4 with TRBJ1-1; 8 bases map to TRBD1. Trimming at V came to 3 bases and at J to 8 bases, leaving 8 bases not matched to a gene. CDR3 length: 14 residues. Here the CDR3 DNA reads TGTGCCAGCAGTTTCAGGCAGGGGGCGAGGGAAGCTTTCTTT. Translated, it gives CASSFRQGAREAFF.

This clonotype was counted at least ten times. This rearrangement joins TRBV7-2 to TRBJ1-2; the D is unclear. This CDR3 contains 15 residues. Deletions cut 5 bases from V and 0 bases from J, with 13 bases between. The germline V gene encodes CDR1 SGHTA and CDR2 FQGNSA. The CDR3 spells CASSPRRDTNYGYTF. CDR3 DNA sequence: TGTGCCAGCAGCCCCAGGAGAGATACTAACTATGGCTACACCTTC.

This clonotype was observed a few times. This chain connects TRBV7-2 to TRBJ2-1; D remains unclear. This CDR3 has 14 amino acids. The germline gives CDR1 SGHTA, CDR2 FQGNSA. Trimming left V 2 bases short and J 2 bases short, with 7 bases between. DNA of the CDR3: TGTGCCAGCAGCTTATTGGGCCCCTACAATGAGCAGTTCTTC. This gives the protein CASSLLGPYNEQFF. The variable domain in full, completed from reference TRBV7-2 and TRBJ2-1, reads GAGVSQSPSNKVTEKGKDVELRCDPISGHTALYWYRQSLGQGLEFLIYFQGNSAPDKSGLPSDRFSAERTGGSVSTLTIQRTQQEDSAVYLCASSLLGPYNEQFFGPGTRLTVL.

This rearrangement joins TRBV2 to TRBJ2-7; D may be TRBD1 (5 bases). Trimming took 5 bases from V and 3 from J, leaving 14 bases between them. Germline-derived CDR1 and CDR2 are SNHLY and FYNNEI. This CDR3 is 14 amino acids long. This CDR3 reads CASSRQLASYEQYF. CDR3 in DNA: TGTGCCAGCAGTCGACAGTTAGCTAGCTACGAGCAGTACTTC.

V is TRBV19 and J is TRBJ2-1; possible D gene TRBD2, 6 bases. Germline loops: CDR1 LNHDA, CDR2 SQIVND (reference sequence). Between the trimmed V and J ends, which lost 3 bases and 5 bases, there was a span of 14 bases. The CDR3 contains 15 residues. The CDR3 coding sequence is TGTGCCAGTAGTATTCGGGACTCCAAGAACAATGAGCAGTTCTTC. Its protein product is CASSIRDSKNNEQFF.

The chain carries TRBV9 and TRBJ2-1, with 10 bases that match TRBD2. V shed 4 bases, J shed 7 bases, and the junction held 8 bases outside the gene matches. The CDR3 has 15 amino acids. Germline CDR1 and CDR2: SGDLS and YYNGEE. The CDR3 nucleotides read TGTGCCAGCAGCCCCTCTAGCGGGAGTAGAAATGAGCAGTTCTTC. Its translation is CASSPSSGSRNEQFF.

This clonotype showed up just a few times. The chain carries TRBV18 and TRBJ2-5; D call uncertain. CDR3 length equals 15 residues. V lost 0 bases and J 3 bases, leaving 11 bases between the germline ends. Germline assignment: CDR1 KGHSH and CDR2 LQKENI. Here the CDR3 reads CASSPPGLAEETQYF. The CDR3 coding sequence is TGTGCCAGCTCACCACCGGGGTTAGCCGAAGAGACCCAGTACTTC.

V usage is TRBV27 and J usage is TRBJ2-1; maybe TRBD2 (5 bases). V dropped 5 bases and J dropped 3 bases, with 11 bases sitting between them. Germline CDR1 reads MNHEY; CDR2 reads SMNVEV (reference sequence). This CDR3 spans 14 amino acids. The CDR3 region has the DNA TGTGCCAGCAGTCGGTCTAGCTTCTACAATGAGCAGTTCTTC. This gives the protein CASSRSSFYNEQFF.

This clonotype appeared a few times. The rearrangement links TRBV4-3 to TRBJ1-1; D is unclear. Trimming took off 2 bases at V and 7 bases at J, with 11 bases between the two ends. Germline V gives CDR1 LGHNA, CDR2 YSLEER. The CDR3 has 13 residues. CDR3: CASSQLPGLEAFF. CDR3 DNA: TGCGCCAGCAGCCAACTTCCAGGTCTTGAAGCTTTCTTT.

This chain links TRBV12-3 or TRBV12-4 with TRBJ2-1; 8 nucleotides line up with TRBD2. Trimming at V came to 2 bases and at J to 9 bases, leaving 12 bases not matched to a gene. The CDR3 has 16 residues. Here the CDR3 reads CASSLWGTRGGSEQFF. CDR3 nucleotide sequence: TGTGCCAGCAGTTTATGGGGGACTAGAGGGGGGAGTGAGCAGTTCTTC.